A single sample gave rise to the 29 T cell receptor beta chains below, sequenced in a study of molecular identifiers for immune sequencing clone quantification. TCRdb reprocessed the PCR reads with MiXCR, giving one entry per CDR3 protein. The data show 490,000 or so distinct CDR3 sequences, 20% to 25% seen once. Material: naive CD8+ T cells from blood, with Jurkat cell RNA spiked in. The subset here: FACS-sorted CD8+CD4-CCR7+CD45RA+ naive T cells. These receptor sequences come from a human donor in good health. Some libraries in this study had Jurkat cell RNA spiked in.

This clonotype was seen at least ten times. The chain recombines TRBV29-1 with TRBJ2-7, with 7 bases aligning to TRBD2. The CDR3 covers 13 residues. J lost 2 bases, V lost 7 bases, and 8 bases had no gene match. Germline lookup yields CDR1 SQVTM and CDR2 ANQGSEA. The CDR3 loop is CSGGEGLAYEQYF. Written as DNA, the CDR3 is TGCAGCGGGGGGGAGGGCCTTGCCTACGAGCAGTACTTC.

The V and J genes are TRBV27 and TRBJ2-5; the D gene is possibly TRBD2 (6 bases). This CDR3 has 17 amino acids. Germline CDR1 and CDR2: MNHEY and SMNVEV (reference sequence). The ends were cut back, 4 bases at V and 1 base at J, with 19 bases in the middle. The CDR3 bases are TGTGCCAGCAGTTCCCTTGCGGGACTCGGGGCCCAAGAGACCCAGTACTTC. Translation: CASSSLAGLGAQETQYF.

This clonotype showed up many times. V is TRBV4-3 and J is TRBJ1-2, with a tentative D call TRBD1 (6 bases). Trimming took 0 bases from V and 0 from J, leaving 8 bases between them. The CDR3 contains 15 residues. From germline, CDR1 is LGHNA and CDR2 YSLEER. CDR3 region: CASSQDWTANYGYTF. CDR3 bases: TGCGCCAGCAGCCAAGATTGGACAGCTAACTATGGCTACACCTTC.

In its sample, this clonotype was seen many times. The CDR3: CASSFGQGLYGYTF. The CDR3 DNA sequence: TGTGCCAGCAGTTTTGGACAGGGGCTCTATGGCTACACCTTC. V and J are TRBV12-3 or TRBV12-4 and TRBJ1-2; the match to TRBD1 covers 9 bases. The length of the CDR3 is 14 residues. Trimming at V came to 3 bases and at J to 4 bases, leaving 3 bases not matched to a gene.

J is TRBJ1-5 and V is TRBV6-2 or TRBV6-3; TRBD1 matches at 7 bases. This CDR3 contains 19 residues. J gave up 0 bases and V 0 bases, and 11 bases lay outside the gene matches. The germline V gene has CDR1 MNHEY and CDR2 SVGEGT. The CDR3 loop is CASSYSNRDSYYSNQPQHF. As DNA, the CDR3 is TGTGCCAGCAGTTACTCGAACCGGGACAGCTATTATAGCAATCAGCCCCAGCATTTT.

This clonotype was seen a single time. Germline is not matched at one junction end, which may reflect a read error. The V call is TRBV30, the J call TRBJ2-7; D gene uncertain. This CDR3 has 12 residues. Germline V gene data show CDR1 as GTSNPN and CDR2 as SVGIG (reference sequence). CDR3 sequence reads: CAWSVGSYEQCF. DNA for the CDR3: TGTGCCTGGAGTGTCGGGTCCTACGAGCAGTGCTTC.

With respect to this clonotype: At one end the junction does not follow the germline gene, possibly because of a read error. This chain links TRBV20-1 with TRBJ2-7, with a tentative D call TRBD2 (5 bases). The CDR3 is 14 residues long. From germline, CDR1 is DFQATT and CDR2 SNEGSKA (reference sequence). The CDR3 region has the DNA TGCAGTACTAGAGATCAAGGCCGCAATTACGAGCAGTACTTC. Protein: CSTRDQGRNYEQYF.

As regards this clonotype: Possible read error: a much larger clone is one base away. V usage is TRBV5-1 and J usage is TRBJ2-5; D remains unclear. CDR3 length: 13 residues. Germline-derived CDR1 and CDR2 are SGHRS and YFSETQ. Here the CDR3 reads CVSSSPNQETQYF. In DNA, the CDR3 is TGCGTCAGCAGCTCACCCAACCAAGAGACCCAGTACTTC.

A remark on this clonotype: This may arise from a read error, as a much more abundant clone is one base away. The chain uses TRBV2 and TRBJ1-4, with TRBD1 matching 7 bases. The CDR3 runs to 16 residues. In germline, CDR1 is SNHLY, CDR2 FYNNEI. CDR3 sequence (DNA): TGTGCCAGCACGCTCAGGGGGACTCTGCGAGATGAAAGACTGTTTTTT. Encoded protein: CASTLRGTLRDERLFF.

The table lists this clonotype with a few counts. CDR3 region: CASSLGFIEQFF. DNA for the CDR3: TGTGCCAGCAGCTTGGGATTTATTGAGCAGTTCTTC. V is TRBV5-6 and J is TRBJ2-1; D is ambiguous. Germline CDR1 reads SGHDT; CDR2 reads YYEEEE. The V and J ends lost 0 bases and 9 bases respectively, with 7 bases between them. There are 12 residues in the CDR3. The full variable domain, rest sourced from reference TRBV5-6 and TRBJ2-1, is DAGVTQSPTHLIKTRGQQVTLRCSPKSGHDTVSWYQQALGQGPQFIFQYYEEEERQRGNFPDRFSGHQFPNYSSELNVNALLLGDSALYLCASSLGFIEQFFGPGTRLTVL.

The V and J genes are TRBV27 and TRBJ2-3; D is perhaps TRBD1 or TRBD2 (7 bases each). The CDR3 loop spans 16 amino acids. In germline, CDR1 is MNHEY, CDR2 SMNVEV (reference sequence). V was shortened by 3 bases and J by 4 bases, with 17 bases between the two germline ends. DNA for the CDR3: TGTGCCAGCAGTTTGGGAGGGGGCCCAAGGTCAGATACGCAGTATTTT. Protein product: CASSLGGGPRSDTQYF.

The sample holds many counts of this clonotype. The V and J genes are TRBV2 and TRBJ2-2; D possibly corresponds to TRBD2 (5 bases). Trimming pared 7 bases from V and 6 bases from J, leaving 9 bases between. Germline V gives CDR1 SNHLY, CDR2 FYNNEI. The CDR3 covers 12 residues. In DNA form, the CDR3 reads TGTGCCAGCATCGACGGGGCCGGGGAGCTGTTTTTT. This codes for CASIDGAGELFF.

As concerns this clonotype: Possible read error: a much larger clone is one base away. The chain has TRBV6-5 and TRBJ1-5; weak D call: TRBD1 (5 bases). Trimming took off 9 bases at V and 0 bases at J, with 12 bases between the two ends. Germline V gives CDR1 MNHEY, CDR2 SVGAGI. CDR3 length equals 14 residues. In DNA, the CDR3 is TGTGCCAGTAGGGGACGGAGTAGCAATCAGCCCCAGCATTTT. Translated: CASRGRSSNQPQHF.

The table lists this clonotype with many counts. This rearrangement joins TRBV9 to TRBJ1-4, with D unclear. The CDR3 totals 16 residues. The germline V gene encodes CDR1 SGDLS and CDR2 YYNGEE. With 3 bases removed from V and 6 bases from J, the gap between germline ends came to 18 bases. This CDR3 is CASSGEGSPRDEKLFF. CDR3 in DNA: TGTGCCAGCAGCGGGGAGGGATCCCCCAGAGATGAAAAACTGTTTTTT.

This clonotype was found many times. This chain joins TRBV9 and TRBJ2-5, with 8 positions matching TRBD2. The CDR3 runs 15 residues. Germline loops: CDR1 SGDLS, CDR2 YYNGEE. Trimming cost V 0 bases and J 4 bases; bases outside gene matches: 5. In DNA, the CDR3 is TGTGCCAGCAGCGTAGGGTCGGGGGGGCGAGAGACCCAGTACTTC. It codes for CASSVGSGGRETQYF.

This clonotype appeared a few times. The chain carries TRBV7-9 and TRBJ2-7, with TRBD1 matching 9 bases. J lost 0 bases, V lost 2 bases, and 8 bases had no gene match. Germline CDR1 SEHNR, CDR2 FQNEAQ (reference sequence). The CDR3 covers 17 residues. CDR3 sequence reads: CASSLSGTGFSSYEQYF. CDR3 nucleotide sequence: TGTGCCAGCAGCTTAAGCGGGACAGGGTTCAGCTCCTACGAGCAGTACTTC.

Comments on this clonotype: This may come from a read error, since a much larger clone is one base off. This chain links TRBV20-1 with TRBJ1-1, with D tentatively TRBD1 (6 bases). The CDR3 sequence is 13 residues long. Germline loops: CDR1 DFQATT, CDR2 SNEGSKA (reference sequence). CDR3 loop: CSARDPGGTKAFF. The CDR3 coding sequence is TGCAGTGCTAGAGATCCGGGGGGCACTAAAGCTTTCTTT.

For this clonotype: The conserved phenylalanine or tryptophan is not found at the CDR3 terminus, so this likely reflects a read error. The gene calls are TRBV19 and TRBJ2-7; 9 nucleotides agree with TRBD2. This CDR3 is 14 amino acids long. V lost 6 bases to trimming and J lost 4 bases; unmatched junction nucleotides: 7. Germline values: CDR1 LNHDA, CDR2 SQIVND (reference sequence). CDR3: CASSAGTSRYEQYS. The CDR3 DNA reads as TGTGCCAGTAGCGCCGGGACTAGCAGGTACGAGCAGTACTCC.

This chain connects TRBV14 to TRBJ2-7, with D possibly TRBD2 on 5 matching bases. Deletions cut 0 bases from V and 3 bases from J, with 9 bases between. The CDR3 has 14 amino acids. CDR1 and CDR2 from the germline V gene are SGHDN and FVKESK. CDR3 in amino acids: CASSQELAFYEQYF. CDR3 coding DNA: TGTGCCAGCAGCCAAGAGCTAGCTTTCTACGAGCAGTACTTC.

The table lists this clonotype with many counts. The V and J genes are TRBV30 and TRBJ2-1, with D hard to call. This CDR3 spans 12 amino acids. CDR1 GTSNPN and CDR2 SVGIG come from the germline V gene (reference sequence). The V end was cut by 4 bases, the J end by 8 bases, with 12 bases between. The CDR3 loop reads CAWNLIEDEQFF. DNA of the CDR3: TGTGCCTGGAACCTAATCGAGGATGAGCAGTTCTTC.

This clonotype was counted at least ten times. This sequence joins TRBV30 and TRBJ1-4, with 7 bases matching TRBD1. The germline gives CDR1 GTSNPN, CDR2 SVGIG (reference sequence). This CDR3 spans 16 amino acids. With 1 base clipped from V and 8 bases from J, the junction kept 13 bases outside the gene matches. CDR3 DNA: TGTGCCTGGAGTGCGTACAATGGACAGGATAACGAAAAACTGTTTTTT. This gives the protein CAWSAYNGQDNEKLFF.

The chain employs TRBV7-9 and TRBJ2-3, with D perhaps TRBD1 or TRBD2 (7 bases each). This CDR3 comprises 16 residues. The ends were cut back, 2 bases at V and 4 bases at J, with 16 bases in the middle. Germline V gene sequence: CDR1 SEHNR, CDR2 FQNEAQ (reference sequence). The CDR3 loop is CASSLNFQGGADTQYF. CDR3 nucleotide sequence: TGTGCCAGCAGCTTAAACTTCCAGGGGGGGGCAGATACGCAGTATTTT. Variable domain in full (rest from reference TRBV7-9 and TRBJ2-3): DTGVSQNPRHKITKRGQNVTFRCDPISEHNRLYWYRQTLGQGPEFLTYFQNEAQLEKSRLLSDRFSAERPKGSFSTLEIQRTEQGDSAMYLCASSLNFQGGADTQYFGPGTRLTVL.

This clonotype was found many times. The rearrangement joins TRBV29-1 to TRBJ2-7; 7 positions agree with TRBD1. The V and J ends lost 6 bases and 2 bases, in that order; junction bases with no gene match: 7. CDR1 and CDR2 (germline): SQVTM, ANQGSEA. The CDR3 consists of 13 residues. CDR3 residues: CSVRTGHAYEQYF. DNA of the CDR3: TGCAGCGTGAGGACAGGCCATGCCTACGAGCAGTACTTC.

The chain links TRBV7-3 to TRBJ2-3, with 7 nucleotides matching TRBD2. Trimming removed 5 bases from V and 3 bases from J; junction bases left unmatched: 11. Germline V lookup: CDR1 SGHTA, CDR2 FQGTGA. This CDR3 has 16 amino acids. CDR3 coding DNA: TGTGCCAGCAGCCCAAGTGGAGCGGGAAGGACAGATACGCAGTATTTT. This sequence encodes CASSPSGAGRTDTQYF.

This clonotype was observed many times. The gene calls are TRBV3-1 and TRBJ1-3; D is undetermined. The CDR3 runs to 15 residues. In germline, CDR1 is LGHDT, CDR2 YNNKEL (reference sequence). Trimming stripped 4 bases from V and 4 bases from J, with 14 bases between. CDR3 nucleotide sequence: TGTGCCAGCAGCCCCTCAGGAGGGCACGGAAACACCATATATTTT. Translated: CASSPSGGHGNTIYF.

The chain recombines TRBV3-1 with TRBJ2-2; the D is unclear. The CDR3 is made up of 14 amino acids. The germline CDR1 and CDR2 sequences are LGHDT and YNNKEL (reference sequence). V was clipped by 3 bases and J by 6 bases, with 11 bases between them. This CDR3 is CASSQVAGPGELFF. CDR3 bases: TGTGCCAGCAGCCAGGTAGCTGGTCCCGGGGAGCTGTTTTTT. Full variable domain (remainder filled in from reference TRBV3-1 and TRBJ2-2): DTAVSQTPKYLVTQMGNDKSIKCEQNLGHDTMYWYKQDSKKFLKIMFSYNNKELIINETVPNRFSPKSPDKAHLNLHINSLELGDSAVYFCASSQVAGPGELFFGEGSRLTVL.

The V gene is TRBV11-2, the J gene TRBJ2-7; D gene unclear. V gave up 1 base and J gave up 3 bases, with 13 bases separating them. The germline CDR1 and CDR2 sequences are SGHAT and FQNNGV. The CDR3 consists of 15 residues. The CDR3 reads CASSLVDNPNYEQYF. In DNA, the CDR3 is TGTGCCAGCAGCTTAGTAGACAACCCAAACTACGAGCAGTACTTC.

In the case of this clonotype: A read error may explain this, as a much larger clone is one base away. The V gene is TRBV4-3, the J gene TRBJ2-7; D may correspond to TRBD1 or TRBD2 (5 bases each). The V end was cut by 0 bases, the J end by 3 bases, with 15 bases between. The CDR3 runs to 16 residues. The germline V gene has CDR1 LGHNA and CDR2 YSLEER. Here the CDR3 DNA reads TGCGCCAGCAGCCAAGAAGAGGGACGGGGAAGCTACGAGCAGTACTTC. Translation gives CASSQEEGRGSYEQYF.

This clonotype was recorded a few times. This CDR3 is CASSPHTGTVNYGYTF. For the CDR3, the DNA is TGTGCCAGCAGCCCACATACCGGGACAGTAAACTATGGCTACACCTTC. The genes are TRBV14 and TRBJ1-2; 7 nucleotides align to TRBD1. Germline-derived CDR1 and CDR2 are SGHDN and FVKESK. The CDR3 sequence is 16 residues long. The junction had 10 bases not matched to a gene; V was cut back by 4 bases and J by 2 bases.